This T cell receptor (beta chain) was sequenced in a study of shared clonotypes between healthy human individuals. Study at large: CD4 naive cells filled three plates per donor, CD4 memory three, CD8 naive two and CD8 memory one.

Study findings and constraints: Only blood samples were collected, and tissue repertoires likely differ.

V lost 6 bases, J lost 1 base, and 9 bases lay in between. The CDR3 length is 13 residues. Germline-derived CDR1 and CDR2 are SNHLY and FYNNEI. Generated by immunoSEQ multiplex PCR, the TCRdb table keeps only in-frame clones and is missing some. The sample has around 1.1 million clones, around 82% seen once. This clone was seen more than once but under ten times. Its antigen is as yet unknown. The sample comprised memory CD4+ T cells from PBMCs. Subset defined: CD45RA-negative fraction. This chain joins TRBV2 and TRBJ1-1, with D tentatively TRBD1 (5 bases). The receptor was isolated from a man between 18 and 35 years old in good health. Some clones in this sample may be carry-over from other donors' samples. This CDR3 reads CASSSTENTEAFF. CDR3 bases: TGTGCCAGCAGCTCGACAGAGAACACTGAAGCTTTCTTT. The variable domain in full, completed from reference TRBV2 and TRBJ1-1, reads EPEVTQTPSHQVTQMGQEVILRCVPISNHLYFYWYRQILGQKVEFLVSFYNNEISEKSEIFDDQFSVERPDGSNFTLKIRSTKLEDSAMYFCASSSTENTEAFFGQGTRLTVV.